Shown below are 27 T cell receptor beta chains from a single sample sequenced in a study of cytomegalovirus exposure and HLA in healthy donors. Primers: 60 Vbeta forward and 13 Jbeta reverse. Data came from immunoSEQ multiplex PCR; TCRdb stores just in-frame clones and leaves some out. Among over 65,000 clones listed, roughly 78% were seen once. Sequencing was carried out using PBMCs. The receptors shown here come from a man aged 35 to 55 in good health and CMV-seronegative.

V usage is TRBV5-6 and J usage is TRBJ2-2; 8 bases match TRBD2. The CDR3 covers 16 residues. Germline-derived CDR1 and CDR2 are SGHDT and YYEEEE. The V segment lost 2 bases and the J segment 4 bases; nucleotides outside the gene matches: 7. This CDR3 reads CASSFFSGAGTGELFF. The CDR3 region has the DNA TGTGCCAGCAGCTTCTTTAGCGGGGCAGGCACCGGGGAGCTGTTTTTT.

This clone turned up a few times. J is TRBJ1-2 and V is TRBV5-5; D call uncertain. The V end lost 3 bases, the J end lost 0 bases, and 15 bases lay between the germline ends. CDR1 and CDR2 (germline): SGHKS, YYEKEE (reference sequence). CDR3 length: 16 residues. CDR3 in amino acids: CASSSRGSLANYGYTF. The CDR3 DNA is TGTGCCAGCAGCTCGCGGGGAAGTTTGGCTAACTATGGCTACACCTTC.

The chain recombines TRBV7-8 with TRBJ2-2, with D possibly being TRBD1 (6 bases). The CDR3 has 16 residues. Between the trimmed V and J ends, which lost 2 bases and 0 bases, there was a span of 10 bases. Germline values: CDR1 SGHVS, CDR2 FQNEAQ. The chain's CDR3 is CASSLWDNPNTGELFF. DNA for the CDR3: TGTGCCAGCAGCTTATGGGACAACCCGAACACCGGGGAGCTGTTTTTT.

This clone was picked up one time. This rearrangement joins TRBV7-2 to TRBJ2-7; TRBD2 matches 8 bases. CDR3 size: 16 residues. V lost 5 bases, J lost 4 bases, and 13 bases stayed unmatched. CDR1 is SGHTA, CDR2 FQGNSA, per germline. This CDR3 reads CASSAYRPAGDYEQYF. The CDR3 DNA reads TGTGCCAGCAGCGCCTACCGCCCAGCGGGAGATTACGAGCAGTACTTC.

This clone was seen once. The CDR3 region is CASRYQGSYNSPLHF. The CDR3 DNA is TGTGCCAGCAGATACCAGGGCTCCTATAATTCACCCCTCCACTTT. The chain uses TRBV6-6 and TRBJ1-6; the D gene is possibly TRBD1 (5 bases). Looked up from germline, CDR1 is MNHNY and CDR2 is SVGAGI (reference sequence). The CDR3 has 15 amino acids. V was shortened by 6 bases and J by 0 bases, with 9 bases between the two germline ends.

This chain links TRBV9 with TRBJ1-2, with D possibly being TRBD1 (6 bases). This CDR3 contains 16 residues. The germline V and J ends were trimmed by 0 bases and 4 bases, with 16 bases remaining between them. Per germline, CDR1 SGDLS and CDR2 YYNGEE. The CDR3 coding sequence is TGTGCCAGCAGCGTAGTTGGTGAAGACAGGTTCTATGGCTACACCTTC. It translates to CASSVVGEDRFYGYTF.

V usage is TRBV6-6 and J usage is TRBJ2-7, with a possible D match to TRBD1 (6 bases). The CDR3 is 14 residues long. The ends were cut back, 9 bases at V and 0 bases at J, with 15 bases in the middle. CDR1 MNHNY and CDR2 SVGAGI come from the germline V gene (reference sequence). CDR3: CASGEQGNSYEQYF. The DNA of the CDR3 is TGTGCCAGTGGGGAACAGGGTAACTCCTACGAGCAGTACTTC.

This sequence joins TRBV5-6 and TRBJ1-1, with unresolved D. The CDR3 covers 11 residues. Germline loops: CDR1 SGHDT, CDR2 YYEEEE. V lost 6 bases to trimming and J lost 3 bases, with 6 bases between them. CDR3 sequence: CASIRDTEAFF. In DNA, the CDR3 is TGTGCCAGCATACGGGACACTGAAGCTTTCTTT.

The chain is built from TRBV19 and TRBJ2-5, with TRBD2 identical over 7 bases. J lost 8 bases, V lost 6 bases, and 12 bases had no gene match. The CDR3 spans 14 residues. Germline assignment: CDR1 LNHDA and CDR2 SQIVND (reference sequence). The CDR3 sequence is CASRGASGADTQYF. The DNA for the CDR3 is TGTGCCAGTAGGGGAGCTAGCGGAGCGGACACCCAGTACTTC.

The chain employs TRBV18 and TRBJ2-3, with no clear D. The ends were cut back, 3 bases at V and 7 bases at J, with 8 bases in the middle. Germline-derived CDR1 and CDR2 are KGHSH and LQKENI. The CDR3 extends over 12 amino acids. CDR3 amino acids: CASSPSENTQYF. The CDR3 nucleotides are TGTGCCAGCTCACCCTCCGAGAATACGCAGTATTTT.

This clone appeared a few times. The chain recombines TRBV19 with TRBJ1-5; D gene unclear. Germline CDR1 is LNHDA and CDR2 is SQIVND (reference sequence). Trimming shortened V by 4 bases and J by 9 bases, and 16 bases separated the two germline ends. The CDR3 is 14 residues long. In DNA, the CDR3 is TGTGCCAGTAGTAAGAGCCAGGTGCCATGGCCCCAGCATTTT. Amino acid sequence: CASSKSQVPWPQHF.

The chain recombines TRBV7-2 with TRBJ2-3; no definite D call. The CDR3 contains 17 residues. The V end lost 0 bases, the J end lost 0 bases, and 13 bases lay between the germline ends. Germline-derived CDR1 and CDR2 are SGHTA and FQGNSA. CDR3 coding DNA: TGTGCCAGCAGCTTAGCGGCTGCAGGCCCTAGCACAGATACGCAGTATTTT. Its protein is CASSLAAAGPSTDTQYF.

V usage is TRBV5-8 and J usage is TRBJ2-1; TRBD2 aligns across 7 bases. The CDR3 sequence is 15 residues long. J gave up 0 bases and V 4 bases, and 4 bases lay outside the gene matches. From germline, CDR1 is SGHTS and CDR2 YDEGEE. Here the CDR3 DNA reads TGTGCCAGCAGCACAAGCGGGGTCTCCTACAATGAGCAGTTCTTC. It codes for CASSTSGVSYNEQFF.

Sample share makes this clone large. J is TRBJ1-4 and V is TRBV5-4, with 7 bases fitting TRBD1. Losses at the gene ends were 7 bases for V and 8 bases for J; bases not matched to a gene: 5. The CDR3 has 12 amino acids. The V gene's germline CDR1 is SGHNT and CDR2 YYREEE (reference sequence). Written as DNA, the CDR3 is TGTGCCAGCCACAACAGGGGAGAAAAACTGTTTTTT. This codes for CASHNRGEKLFF.

The genes are TRBV7-2 and TRBJ2-1; TRBD2 agrees at 16 bases. J gave up 9 bases and V 2 bases, and 4 bases lay outside the gene matches. The germline V gene encodes CDR1 SGHTA and CDR2 FQGNSA. This CDR3 is built from 16 residues. CDR3 region: CASSLSGTSGRGEQFF. CDR3 bases: TGTGCCAGCAGCTTAAGTGGGACTAGCGGGAGGGGTGAGCAGTTCTTC. Full variable domain (outside the CDR3, taken from reference TRBV7-2 and TRBJ2-1): GAGVSQSPSNKVTEKGKDVELRCDPISGHTALYWYRQSLGQGLEFLIYFQGNSAPDKSGLPSDRFSAERTGGSVSTLTIQRTQQEDSAVYLCASSLSGTSGRGEQFFGPGTRLTVL.

CDR3 in amino acids: CASTIQGSGANVLTF. DNA for the CDR3: TGTGCCAGCACAATACAGGGTTCTGGGGCCAACGTCCTGACTTTC. The chain carries TRBV6-5 and TRBJ2-6; D may be TRBD1 (6 bases). Germline CDR1 reads MNHEY; CDR2 reads SVGAGI. CDR3 length equals 15 residues. V was shortened by 7 bases and J by 1 base, with 11 bases between the two germline ends.

CDR3 nucleotide sequence: TGCGCCAGCAGCTTGTCTAGTCCCACAGATACGCAGTATTTT. Amino acid sequence: CASSLSSPTDTQYF. The chain carries TRBV5-1 and TRBJ2-3; unclear D gene. The germline CDR1 and CDR2 sequences are SGHRS and YFSETQ. The CDR3 covers 14 residues. Trimming stripped 1 base from V and 2 bases from J, with 8 bases between.

The chain links TRBV4-1 to TRBJ2-5; possible D gene TRBD2, 6 bases. TRBJ2-7 matches the DNA end more closely, so the J call is doubtful. This CDR3 has 14 amino acids. Per the germline V gene, CDR1 is MGHRA and CDR2 is YSYEKL. CDR3 nucleotide sequence: TGCGCCAGCAGCCTGGAGGAGGCGGGGTACGAGCAGTACTTC. As protein: CASSLEEAGYEQYF.

The DNA for the CDR3 is TGCAGCGTAAGAGGACTAGCGGGAGTCTACAATGAGCAGTTCTTC. This sequence encodes CSVRGLAGVYNEQFF. J is TRBJ2-1 and V is TRBV29-1; 13 nucleotides match TRBD2. The length of the CDR3 is 15 residues. Trimming at V came to 6 bases and at J to 3 bases, leaving 5 bases not matched to a gene. The germline V gene has CDR1 SQVTM and CDR2 ANQGSEA.

V and J are TRBV28 and TRBJ2-3; no clear D. The germline V and J ends were trimmed by 4 bases and 8 bases, with 19 bases remaining between them. The CDR3 is made up of 15 amino acids. Germline V gene data show CDR1 as MDHEN and CDR2 as SYDVKM. The CDR3 coding sequence is TGTGCCAGCAGTTCCTACCTAGGTAGCTCGGGTACGCAGTATTTT. Translating gives CASSSYLGSSGTQYF. Looking up the rest from reference TRBV28 and TRBJ2-3 gives the full variable domain: DVKVTQSSRYLVKRTGEKVFLECVQDMDHENMFWYRQDPGLGLRLIYFSYDVKMKEKGDIPEGYSVSREKKERFSLILESASTNQTSMYLCASSSYLGSSGTQYFGPGTRLTVL.

The chain joins TRBV5-5 to TRBJ2-7, with 11 positions matching TRBD2. Germline-derived CDR1 and CDR2 are SGHKS and YYEKEE (reference sequence). V dropped 3 bases and J dropped 2; count of bases not matched to a gene: 1. This CDR3 is built from 14 residues. The CDR3 reads CASSSLAGAYEQYF. CDR3 coding DNA: TGTGCCAGCAGCTCACTAGCGGGAGCCTACGAGCAGTACTTC.

This sequence joins TRBV4-1 and TRBJ1-5; maybe TRBD1 (5 bases). Germline V gene data show CDR1 as MGHRA and CDR2 as YSYEKL. The CDR3 is 14 residues long. V gave up 1 base and J gave up 11 bases, with 15 bases separating them. Here the CDR3 DNA reads TGCGCCAGCAGCCAAGGGTATGGGGGACTAACCCAGCATTTT. Translating it yields CASSQGYGGLTQHF.

The gene calls are TRBV9 and TRBJ2-4, with D possibly being TRBD1 (6 bases). The length of the CDR3 is 16 residues. V lost 0 bases and J lost 5, with 15 bases in between. CDR1 is SGDLS, CDR2 YYNGEE, per germline. The CDR3 reads CASSVGQGQGENIQYF. For the CDR3, the DNA is TGTGCCAGCAGCGTAGGTCAGGGGCAGGGCGAAAACATTCAGTACTTC.

This clone was detected only once. The J gene is TRBJ2-3, the V gene TRBV6-1; 8 bases line up with TRBD2. Losses at the gene ends were 2 bases for V and 1 base for J; bases not matched to a gene: 5. Germline values: CDR1 MNHNS, CDR2 SASEGT. CDR3 length: 16 residues. The CDR3 sequence is CASSERGGRGTDTQYF. Here the CDR3 DNA reads TGTGCCAGCAGTGAACGGGGGGGCCGGGGCACAGATACGCAGTATTTT.

V and J are TRBV5-1 and TRBJ1-2; 12 nucleotides match TRBD1. J lost 3 bases, V lost 3 bases, and 6 bases had no gene match. Germline loops: CDR1 SGHRS, CDR2 YFSETQ. CDR3 length: 16 amino acids. The CDR3 spells CASSSGQGARDYGYTF. The DNA for the CDR3 is TGCGCCAGCAGCTCGGGACAGGGGGCAAGGGACTATGGCTACACCTTC. The full variable domain, rest sourced from reference TRBV5-1 and TRBJ1-2, is KAGVTQTPRYLIKTRGQQVTLSCSPISGHRSVSWYQQTPGQGLQFLFEYFSETQRNKGNFPGRFSGRQFSNSRSEMNVSTLELGDSALYLCASSSGQGARDYGYTFGSGTRLTVV.

This clone showed up just once. The genes are TRBV5-8 and TRBJ1-4, with TRBD1 matching 7 bases. There are 16 residues in the CDR3. Germline CDR1 reads SGHTS; CDR2 reads YDEGEE. With V trimmed by 1 base and J by 4 bases, 7 bases remained unmatched. The chain's CDR3 is CASSLPDRASNEKLFF. DNA for the CDR3: TGTGCCAGCAGCTTGCCCGACAGGGCAAGTAATGAAAAACTGTTTTTT.

On this clone itself: The identical CDR3 is also encoded by other nucleotide sequences in the sample. J is TRBJ2-2 and V is TRBV5-1, with 11 bases lining up with TRBD2. This CDR3 spans 16 amino acids. V was pared by 5 bases and J by 1 base, with 4 bases of the junction left unmatched. Germline V gene sequence: CDR1 SGHRS, CDR2 YFSETQ. CDR3 sequence (DNA): TGCGCCAGCAGTTTCCTAGCGGGAGGGAACACCGGGGAGCTGTTTTTT. Translation gives CASSFLAGGNTGELFF.